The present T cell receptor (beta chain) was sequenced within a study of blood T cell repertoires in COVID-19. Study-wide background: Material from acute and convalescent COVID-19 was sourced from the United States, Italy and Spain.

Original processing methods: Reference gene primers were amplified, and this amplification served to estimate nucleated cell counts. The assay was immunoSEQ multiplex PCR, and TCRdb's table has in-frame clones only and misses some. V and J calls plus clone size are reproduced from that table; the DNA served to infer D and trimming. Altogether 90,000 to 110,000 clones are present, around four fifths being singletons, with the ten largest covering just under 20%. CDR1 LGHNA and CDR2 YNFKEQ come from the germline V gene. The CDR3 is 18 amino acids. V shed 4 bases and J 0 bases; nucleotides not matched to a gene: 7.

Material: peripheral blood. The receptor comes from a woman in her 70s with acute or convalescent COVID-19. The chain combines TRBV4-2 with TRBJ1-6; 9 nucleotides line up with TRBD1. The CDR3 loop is CASSLEGQGSSYNSPLHF. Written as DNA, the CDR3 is TGTGCCAGCAGCCTAGAGGGACAGGGAAGCTCCTATAATTCACCCCTCCACTTT.